The clone carrying this T cell receptor beta chain occurred a few times. Its specificity is not known. The data originate from a study of blood T cells in healthy people across ages. Points from the study as a whole: Long-lived donors had more naive CD4+ cells and higher diversity than aged donors.

Germline trimming cut 6 bases from V and 1 base from J; bases unmatched to any gene: 8. This CDR3 has 17 amino acids. The germline V gene encodes CDR1 SGHRS and CDR2 YFSETQ. A second PCR, run for about 7 to 11 cycles, used a sample-barcoded 5' primer plus a J-beta primer mix. TCRdb independently ran MiXCR on the 5' RACE reads; one entry per CDR3 protein. This table holds hundreds of thousands of distinct CDR3 sequences, just under 25% found once. The total RNA that was extracted per sample amounted to at least 5 micrograms. This sample was also put to use in a study of T cells of mothers and their children. As reported in that work: Researchers report slightly higher, though non-significant, overlap in related mother-child pairs than in unrelated pairs.

The chain employs TRBV5-1 and TRBJ2-1, with 12 bases fitting TRBD2. This receptor was taken from a boy between 10 and 17 years old in good health. The sequencing sample was made of blood. CDR3 nucleotide sequence: TGCGCCAGCAACAGAGAGGGACTAGCGGGTTCCTACAATGAGCAGTTCTTC. Translation gives CASNREGLAGSYNEQFF.